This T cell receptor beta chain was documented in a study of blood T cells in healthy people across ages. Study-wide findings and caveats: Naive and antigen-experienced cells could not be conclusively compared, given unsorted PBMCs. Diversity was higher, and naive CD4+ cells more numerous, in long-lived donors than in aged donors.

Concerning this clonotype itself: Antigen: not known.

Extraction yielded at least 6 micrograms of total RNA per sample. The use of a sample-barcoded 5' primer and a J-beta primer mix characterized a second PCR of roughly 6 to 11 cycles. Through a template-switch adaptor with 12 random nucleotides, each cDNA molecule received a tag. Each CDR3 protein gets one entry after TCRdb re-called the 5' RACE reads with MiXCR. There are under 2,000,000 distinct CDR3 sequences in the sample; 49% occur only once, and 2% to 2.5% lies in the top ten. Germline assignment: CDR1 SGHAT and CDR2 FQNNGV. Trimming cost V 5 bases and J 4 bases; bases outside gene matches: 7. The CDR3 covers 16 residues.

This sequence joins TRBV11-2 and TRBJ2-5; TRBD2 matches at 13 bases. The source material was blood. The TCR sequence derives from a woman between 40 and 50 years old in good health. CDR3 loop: CASSPRGLAGIETQYF. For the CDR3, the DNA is TGTGCCAGCAGCCCGAGGGGACTAGCGGGGATAGAGACCCAGTACTTC.